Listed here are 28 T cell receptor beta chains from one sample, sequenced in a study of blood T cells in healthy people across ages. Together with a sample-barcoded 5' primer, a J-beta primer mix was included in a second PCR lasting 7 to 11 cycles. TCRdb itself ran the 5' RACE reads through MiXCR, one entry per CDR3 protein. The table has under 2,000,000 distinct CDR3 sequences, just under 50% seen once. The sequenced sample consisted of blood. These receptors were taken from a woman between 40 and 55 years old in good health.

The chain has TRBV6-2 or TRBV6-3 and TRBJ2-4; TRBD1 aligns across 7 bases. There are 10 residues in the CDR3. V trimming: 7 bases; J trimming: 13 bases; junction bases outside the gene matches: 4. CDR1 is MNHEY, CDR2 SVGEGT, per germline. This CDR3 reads CASNRGPQYF. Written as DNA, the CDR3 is TGTGCCAGCAACAGGGGACCGCAGTACTTC.

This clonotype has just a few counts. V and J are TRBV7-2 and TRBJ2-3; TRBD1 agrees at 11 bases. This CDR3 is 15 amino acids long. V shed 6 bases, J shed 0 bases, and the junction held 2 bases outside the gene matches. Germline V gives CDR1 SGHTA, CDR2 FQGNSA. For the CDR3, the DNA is TGTGCCAGCAGGGACAGGGGGCATAGCACAGATACGCAGTATTTT. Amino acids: CASRDRGHSTDTQYF.

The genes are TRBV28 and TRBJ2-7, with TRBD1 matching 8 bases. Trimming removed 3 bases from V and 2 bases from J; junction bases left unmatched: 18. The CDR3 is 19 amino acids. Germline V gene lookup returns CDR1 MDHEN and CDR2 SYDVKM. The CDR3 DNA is TGTGCCAGCAGTTTTTGGGGTCACGATCGACAGGGGTTACCCTACGAGCAGTACTTC. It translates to CASSFWGHDRQGLPYEQYF. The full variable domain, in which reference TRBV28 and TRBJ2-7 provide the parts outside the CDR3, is DVKVTQSSRYLVKRTGEKVFLECVQDMDHENMFWYRQDPGLGLRLIYFSYDVKMKEKGDIPEGYSVSREKKERFSLILESASTNQTSMYLCASSFWGHDRQGLPYEQYFGPGTRLTVT.

CDR3 DNA: TGCAGTGCTAGAGATCCAGCGGGGAGACAAGAGACCCAGTACTTC. Amino acid sequence: CSARDPAGRQETQYF. The chain uses TRBV20-1 and TRBJ2-5; 7 nucleotides agree with TRBD2. Germline V gives CDR1 DFQATT, CDR2 SNEGSKA (reference sequence). CDR3 length equals 15 residues. The V segment lost 0 bases and the J segment 2 bases; nucleotides outside the gene matches: 6.

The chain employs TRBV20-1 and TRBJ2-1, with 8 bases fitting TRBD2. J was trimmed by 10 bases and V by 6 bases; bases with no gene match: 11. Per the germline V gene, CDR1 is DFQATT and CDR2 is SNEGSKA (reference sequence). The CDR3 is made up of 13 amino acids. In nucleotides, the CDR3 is TGCAGTGCCCACCAGTATACTAGCGGCGAGCAGTTCTTC. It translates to CSAHQYTSGEQFF.

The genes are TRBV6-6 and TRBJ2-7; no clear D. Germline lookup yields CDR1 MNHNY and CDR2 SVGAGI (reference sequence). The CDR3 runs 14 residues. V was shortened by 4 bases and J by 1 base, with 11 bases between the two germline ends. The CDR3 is CASSLGYTSYEQYF. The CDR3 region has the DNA TGTGCCAGCAGTTTGGGGTACACGTCCTACGAGCAGTACTTC.

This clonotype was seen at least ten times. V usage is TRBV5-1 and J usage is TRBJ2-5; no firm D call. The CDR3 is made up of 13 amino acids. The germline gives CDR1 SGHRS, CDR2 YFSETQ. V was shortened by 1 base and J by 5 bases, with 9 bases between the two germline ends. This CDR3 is CASSLRRLETQYF. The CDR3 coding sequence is TGCGCCAGCAGCTTGCGAAGGCTGGAGACCCAGTACTTC.

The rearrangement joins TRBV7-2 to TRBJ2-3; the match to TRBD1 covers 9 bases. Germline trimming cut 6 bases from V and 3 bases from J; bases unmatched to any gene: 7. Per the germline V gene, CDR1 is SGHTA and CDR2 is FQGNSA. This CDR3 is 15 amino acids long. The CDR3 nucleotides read TGTGCCAGCAGGACCGGGACAGGGTGGACAGATACGCAGTATTTT. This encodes CASRTGTGWTDTQYF.

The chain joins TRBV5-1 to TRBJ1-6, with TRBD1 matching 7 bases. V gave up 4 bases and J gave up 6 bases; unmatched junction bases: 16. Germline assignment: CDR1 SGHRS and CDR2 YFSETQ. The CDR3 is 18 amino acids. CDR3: CASSPQLSTGSFNSPLHF. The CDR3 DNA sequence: TGCGCCAGCAGCCCCCAGCTTTCGACAGGGAGCTTTAATTCACCCCTCCACTTT.

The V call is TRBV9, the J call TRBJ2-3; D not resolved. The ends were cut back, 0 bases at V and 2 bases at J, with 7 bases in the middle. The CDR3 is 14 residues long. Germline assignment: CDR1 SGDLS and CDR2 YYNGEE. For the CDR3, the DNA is TGTGCCAGCAGCGTAGATCCAGTCACAGATACGCAGTATTTT. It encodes CASSVDPVTDTQYF.

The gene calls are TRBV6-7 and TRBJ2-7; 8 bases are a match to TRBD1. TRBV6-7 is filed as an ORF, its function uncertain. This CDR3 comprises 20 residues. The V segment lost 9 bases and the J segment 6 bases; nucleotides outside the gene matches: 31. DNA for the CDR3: TGTGCCAGACCGGAATGGACCCGGCGGGTCAGTACCGACAGGGGTCCCGAGCAGTACTTC. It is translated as CARPEWTRRVSTDRGPEQYF.

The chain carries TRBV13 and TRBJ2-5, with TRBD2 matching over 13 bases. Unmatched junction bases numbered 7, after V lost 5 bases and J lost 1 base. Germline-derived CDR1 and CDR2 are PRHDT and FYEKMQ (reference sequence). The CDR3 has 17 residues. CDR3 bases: TGTGCCAGCAGCGTCCCAACTAGCGGGGGGGCCCAAGAGACCCAGTACTTC. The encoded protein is CASSVPTSGGAQETQYF. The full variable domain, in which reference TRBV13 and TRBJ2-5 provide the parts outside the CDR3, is AAGVIQSPRHLIKEKRETATLKCYPIPRHDTVYWYQQGPGQDPQFLISFYEKMQSDKGSIPDRFSAQQFSDYHSELNMSSLELGDSALYFCASSVPTSGGAQETQYFGPGTRLLVL.

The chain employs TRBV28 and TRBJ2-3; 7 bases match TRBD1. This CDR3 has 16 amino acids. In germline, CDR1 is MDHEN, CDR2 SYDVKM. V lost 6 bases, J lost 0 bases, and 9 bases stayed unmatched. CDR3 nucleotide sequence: TGTGCCAGCAGGCCCAACAGGGGCCTCAGCACAGATACGCAGTATTTT. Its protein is CASRPNRGLSTDTQYF.

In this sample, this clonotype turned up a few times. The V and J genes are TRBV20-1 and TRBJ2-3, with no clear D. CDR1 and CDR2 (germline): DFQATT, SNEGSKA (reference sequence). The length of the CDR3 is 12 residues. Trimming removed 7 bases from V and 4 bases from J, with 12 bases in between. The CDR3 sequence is CSGFVFADTQYF. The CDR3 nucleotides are TGCAGTGGATTTGTTTTCGCAGATACGCAGTATTTT.

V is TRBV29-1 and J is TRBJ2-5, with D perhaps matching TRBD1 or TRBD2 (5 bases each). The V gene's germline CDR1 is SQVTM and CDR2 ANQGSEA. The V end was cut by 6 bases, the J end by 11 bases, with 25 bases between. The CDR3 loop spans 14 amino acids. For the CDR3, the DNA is TGCAGCGTGGAGGTACTCCGCCGGGGCCATGAGCAGTACTTC. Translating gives CSVEVLRRGHEQYF.

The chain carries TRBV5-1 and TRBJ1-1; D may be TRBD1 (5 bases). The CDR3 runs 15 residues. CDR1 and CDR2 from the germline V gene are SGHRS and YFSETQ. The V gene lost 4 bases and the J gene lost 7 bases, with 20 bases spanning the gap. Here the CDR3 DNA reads TGCGCCAGCAGCGCAAACCAATTAGGGACCATTGAAGCTTTCTTT. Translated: CASSANQLGTIEAFF. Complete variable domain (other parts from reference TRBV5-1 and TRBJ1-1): KAGVTQTPRYLIKTRGQQVTLSCSPISGHRSVSWYQQTPGQGLQFLFEYFSETQRNKGNFPGRFSGRQFSNSRSEMNVSTLELGDSALYLCASSANQLGTIEAFFGQGTRLTVV.

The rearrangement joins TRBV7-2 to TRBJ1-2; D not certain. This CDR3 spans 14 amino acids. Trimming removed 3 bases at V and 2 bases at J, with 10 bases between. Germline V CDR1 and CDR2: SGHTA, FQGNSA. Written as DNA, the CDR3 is TGTGCCAGCAGCTTTACCCCCTCCAACTATGGCTACACCTTC. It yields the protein CASSFTPSNYGYTF.

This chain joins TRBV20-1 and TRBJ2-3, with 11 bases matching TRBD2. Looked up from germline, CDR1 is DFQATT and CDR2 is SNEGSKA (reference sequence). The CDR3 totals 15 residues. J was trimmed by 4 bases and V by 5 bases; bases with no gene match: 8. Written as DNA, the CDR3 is TGCAGTGCTGGGGTAGCGGGGGGGCTGGCAGATACGCAGTATTTT. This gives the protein CSAGVAGGLADTQYF.

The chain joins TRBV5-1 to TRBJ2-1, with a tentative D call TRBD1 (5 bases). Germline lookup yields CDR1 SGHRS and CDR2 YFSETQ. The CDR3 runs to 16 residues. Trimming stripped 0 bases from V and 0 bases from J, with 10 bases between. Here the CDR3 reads CASSLDRSRSYNEQFF. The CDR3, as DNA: TGCGCCAGCAGCTTGGACAGGTCCCGCTCCTACAATGAGCAGTTCTTC.

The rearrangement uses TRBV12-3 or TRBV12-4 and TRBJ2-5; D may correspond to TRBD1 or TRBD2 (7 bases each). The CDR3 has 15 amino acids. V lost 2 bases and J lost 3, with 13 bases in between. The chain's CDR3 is CASSLWAGGEETQYF. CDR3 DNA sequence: TGTGCCAGCAGTTTATGGGCAGGGGGGGAAGAGACCCAGTACTTC.

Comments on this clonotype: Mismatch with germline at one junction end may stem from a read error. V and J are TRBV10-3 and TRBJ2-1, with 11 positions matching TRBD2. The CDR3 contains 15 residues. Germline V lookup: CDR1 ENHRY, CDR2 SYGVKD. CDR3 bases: TGCGCCATCAGTGAGCCTAGCGGGGGGCGATATGAGCAGTTCTTC. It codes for CAISEPSGGRYEQFF.

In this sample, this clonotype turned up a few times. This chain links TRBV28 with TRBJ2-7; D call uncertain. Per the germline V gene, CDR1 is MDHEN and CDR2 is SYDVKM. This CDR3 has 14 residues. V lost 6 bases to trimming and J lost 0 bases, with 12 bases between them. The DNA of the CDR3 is TGTGCCAGCAGGACAACTGAATCCTCCTACGAGCAGTACTTC. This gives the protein CASRTTESSYEQYF.

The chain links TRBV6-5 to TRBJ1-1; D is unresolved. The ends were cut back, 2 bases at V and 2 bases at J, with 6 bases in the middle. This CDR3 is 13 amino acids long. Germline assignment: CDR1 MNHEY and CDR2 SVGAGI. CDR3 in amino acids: CASSYRLNTEAFF. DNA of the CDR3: TGTGCCAGCAGTTACAGGTTAAACACTGAAGCTTTCTTT.

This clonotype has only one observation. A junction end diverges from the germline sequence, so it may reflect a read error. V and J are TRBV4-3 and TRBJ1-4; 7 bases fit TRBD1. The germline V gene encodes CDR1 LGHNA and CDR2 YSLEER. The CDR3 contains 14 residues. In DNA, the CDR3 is TGCGCCCGCAGCCGACAGGGTAGTAATGAAAAACTGTTTTTT. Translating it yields CARSRQGSNEKLFF.

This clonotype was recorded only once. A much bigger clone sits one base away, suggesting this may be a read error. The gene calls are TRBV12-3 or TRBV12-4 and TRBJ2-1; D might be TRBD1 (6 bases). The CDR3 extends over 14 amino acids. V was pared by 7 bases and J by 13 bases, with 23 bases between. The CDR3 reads CASKKPGVQETQFF. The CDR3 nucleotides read TGTGCCAGCAAGAAGCCAGGGGTCCAAGAGACCCAGTTCTTC.

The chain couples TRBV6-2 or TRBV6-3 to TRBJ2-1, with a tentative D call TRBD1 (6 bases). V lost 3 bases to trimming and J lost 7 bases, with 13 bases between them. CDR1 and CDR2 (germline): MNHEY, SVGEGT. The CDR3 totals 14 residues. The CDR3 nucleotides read TGTGCCAGCAGTTATCAGGGGATAAGGAATGAGCAGTTCTTC. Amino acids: CASSYQGIRNEQFF.

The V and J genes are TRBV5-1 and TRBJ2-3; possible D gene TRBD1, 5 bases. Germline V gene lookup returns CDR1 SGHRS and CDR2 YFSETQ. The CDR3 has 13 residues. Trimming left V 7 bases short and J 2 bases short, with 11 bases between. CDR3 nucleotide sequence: TGCGCCAGCTACCGACAGACCACAGATACGCAGTATTTT. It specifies CASYRQTTDTQYF.

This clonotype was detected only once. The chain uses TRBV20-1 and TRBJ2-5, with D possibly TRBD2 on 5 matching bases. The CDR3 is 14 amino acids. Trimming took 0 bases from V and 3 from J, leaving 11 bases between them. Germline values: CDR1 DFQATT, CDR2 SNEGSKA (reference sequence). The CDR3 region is CSARDLRAEETQYF. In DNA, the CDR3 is TGCAGTGCTAGAGATTTGAGGGCGGAAGAGACCCAGTACTTC.